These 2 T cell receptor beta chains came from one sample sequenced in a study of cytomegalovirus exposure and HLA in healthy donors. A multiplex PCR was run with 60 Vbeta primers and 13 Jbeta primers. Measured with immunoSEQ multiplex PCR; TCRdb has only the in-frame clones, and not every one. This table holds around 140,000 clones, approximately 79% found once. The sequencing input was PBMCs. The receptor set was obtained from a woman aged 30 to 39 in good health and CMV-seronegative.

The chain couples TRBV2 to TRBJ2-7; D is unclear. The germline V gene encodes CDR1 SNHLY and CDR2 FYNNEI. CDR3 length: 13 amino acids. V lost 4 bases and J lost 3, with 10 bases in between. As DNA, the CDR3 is TGTGCCAGCAGTGTAGTCATAAACTACGAGCAGTACTTC. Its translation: CASSVVINYEQYF.

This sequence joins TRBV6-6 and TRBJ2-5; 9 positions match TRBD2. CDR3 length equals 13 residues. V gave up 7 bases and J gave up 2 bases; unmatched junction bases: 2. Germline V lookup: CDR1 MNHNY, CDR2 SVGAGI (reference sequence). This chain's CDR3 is CASTLAGQETQYF. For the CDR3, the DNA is TGTGCCAGCACCCTAGCGGGACAAGAGACCCAGTACTTC.